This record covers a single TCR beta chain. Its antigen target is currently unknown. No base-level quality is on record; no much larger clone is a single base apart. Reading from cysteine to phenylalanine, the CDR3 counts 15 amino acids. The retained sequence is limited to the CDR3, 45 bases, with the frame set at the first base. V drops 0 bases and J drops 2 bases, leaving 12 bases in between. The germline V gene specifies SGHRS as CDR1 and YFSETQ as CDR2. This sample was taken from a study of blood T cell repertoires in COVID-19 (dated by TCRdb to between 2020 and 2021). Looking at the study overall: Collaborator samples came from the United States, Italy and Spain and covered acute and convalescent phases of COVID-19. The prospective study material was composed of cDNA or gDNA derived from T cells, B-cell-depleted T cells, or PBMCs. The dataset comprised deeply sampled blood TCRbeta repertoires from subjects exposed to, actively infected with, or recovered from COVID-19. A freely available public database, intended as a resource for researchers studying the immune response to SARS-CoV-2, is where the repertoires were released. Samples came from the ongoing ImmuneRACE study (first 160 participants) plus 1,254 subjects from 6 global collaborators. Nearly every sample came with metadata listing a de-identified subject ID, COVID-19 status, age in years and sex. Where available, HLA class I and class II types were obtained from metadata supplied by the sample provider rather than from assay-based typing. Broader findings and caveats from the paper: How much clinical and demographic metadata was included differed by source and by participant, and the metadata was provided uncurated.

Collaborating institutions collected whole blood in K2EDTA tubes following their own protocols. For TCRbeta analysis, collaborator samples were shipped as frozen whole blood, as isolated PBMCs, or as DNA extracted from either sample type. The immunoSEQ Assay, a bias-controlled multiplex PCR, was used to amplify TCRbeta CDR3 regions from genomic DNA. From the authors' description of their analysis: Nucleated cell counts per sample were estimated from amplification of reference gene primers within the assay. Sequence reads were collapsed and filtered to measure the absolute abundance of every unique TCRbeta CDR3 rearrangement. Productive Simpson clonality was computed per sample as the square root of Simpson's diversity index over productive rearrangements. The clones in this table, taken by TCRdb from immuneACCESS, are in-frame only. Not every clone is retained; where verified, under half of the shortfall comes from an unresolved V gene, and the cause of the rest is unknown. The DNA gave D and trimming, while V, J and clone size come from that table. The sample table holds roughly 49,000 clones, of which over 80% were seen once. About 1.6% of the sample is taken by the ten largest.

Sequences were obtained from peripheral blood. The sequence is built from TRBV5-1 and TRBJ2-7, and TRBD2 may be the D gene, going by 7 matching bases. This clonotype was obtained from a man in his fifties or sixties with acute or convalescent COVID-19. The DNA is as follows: TGCGCCAGCAGCTTGGGTGGGAGGGGGACCTACGAGCAGTACTTC. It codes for CASSLGGRGTYEQYF.